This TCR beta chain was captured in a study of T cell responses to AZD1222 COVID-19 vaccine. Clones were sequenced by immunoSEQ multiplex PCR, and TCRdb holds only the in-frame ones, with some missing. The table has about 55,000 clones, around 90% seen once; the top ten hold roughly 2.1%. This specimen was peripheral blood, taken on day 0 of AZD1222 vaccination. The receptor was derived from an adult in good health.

For the CDR3, the DNA is TGTGCCAGCAGCGATCGTGAGACCCAGTACTTC. It yields the protein CASSDRETQYF. The gene calls are TRBV5-4 and TRBJ2-5; no firm D call. CDR1 is SGHNT, CDR2 YYREEE, per germline (reference sequence). The CDR3 is 11 residues long. The V and J ends lost 4 bases and 5 bases respectively, with 6 bases between them.